Following are 21 T cell receptor beta chains from one sample sequenced in a study of blood T cell repertoires in COVID-19. Here immunoSEQ multiplex PCR was the method, and the copy in TCRdb shows in-frame clones only, minus some. The sample has fewer than 350,000 clones; 70% to 90% are singletons. Material: peripheral blood. The receptors derive from a human donor in a cohort sampled during active COVID-19.

This chain connects TRBV5-1 to TRBJ1-1, with D possibly being TRBD1 (6 bases). Trimming shortened V by 4 bases and J by 3 bases, and 16 bases separated the two germline ends. The CDR3 covers 15 residues. CDR1 is SGHRS, CDR2 YFSETQ, per germline. CDR3 in DNA: TGCGCCAGCAGCCTGCAGGGGTACGGGGACACTGAAGCTTTCTTT. Its protein is CASSLQGYGDTEAFF.

The count of this clone is one. The V gene is TRBV12-5, the J gene TRBJ2-4; tentatively, D is TRBD1 (6 bases). Germline assignment: CDR1 LGHNT and CDR2 FRNRAP. The V end lost 5 bases, the J end lost 6 bases, and 11 bases lay between the germline ends. The CDR3 spans 13 residues. CDR3: CASGLDRLNIQYF. The CDR3, as DNA: TGTGCTAGTGGTCTCGACAGGTTAAACATTCAGTACTTC.

The chain carries TRBV5-4 and TRBJ2-7; 9 nucleotides line up with TRBD1. The CDR3 extends over 16 amino acids. The ends lost 3 bases at V and 4 bases at J; junction bases unmatched: 11. Germline lookup yields CDR1 SGHNT and CDR2 YYREEE (reference sequence). The CDR3 here is CASSSGPGQGVYEQYF. DNA for the CDR3: TGTGCCAGCAGCTCCGGCCCGGGACAGGGTGTATACGAGCAGTACTTC.

This rearrangement joins TRBV14 to TRBJ1-1; D is unresolved. The germline V gene encodes CDR1 SGHDN and CDR2 FVKESK. The CDR3 consists of 15 residues. The germline V and J ends were trimmed by 2 bases and 6 bases, with 16 bases remaining between them. CDR3 sequence: CASSQLGTSRAEAFF. In DNA form, the CDR3 reads TGTGCCAGCAGCCAATTGGGCACCAGCCGAGCTGAAGCTTTCTTT. The full variable domain, rest sourced from reference TRBV14 and TRBJ1-1, is EAGVTQFPSHSVIEKGQTVTLRCDPISGHDNLYWYRRVMGKEIKFLLHFVKESKQDESGMPNNRFLAERTGGTYSTLKVQPAELEDSGVYFCASSQLGTSRAEAFFGQGTRLTVV.

The rearrangement uses TRBV5-1 and TRBJ2-3; perhaps TRBD1 as D (6 bases). Trimming removed 0 bases from V and 0 bases from J, with 11 bases in between. Germline V gives CDR1 SGHRS, CDR2 YFSETQ. The CDR3 spans 16 residues. The CDR3 DNA is TGCGCCAGCAGCTTGGGGCGGACAGCCAGCACAGATACGCAGTATTTT. It codes for CASSLGRTASTDTQYF.

The rearrangement uses TRBV4-1 and TRBJ2-7; D is perhaps TRBD1 (6 bases). CDR3 length equals 13 residues. V lost 3 bases and J lost 4, with 10 bases in between. Germline V gene data show CDR1 as MGHRA and CDR2 as YSYEKL. The DNA for the CDR3 is TGCGCCAGCAGCCAGGACAGCCAGTACGAGCAGTACTTC. It is translated as CASSQDSQYEQYF.

J is TRBJ1-4 and V is TRBV7-9; 7 bases align to TRBD1. The CDR3 sequence is 15 residues long. The germline CDR1 and CDR2 sequences are SEHNR and FQNEAQ (reference sequence). Germline trimming cut 5 bases from V and 8 bases from J; bases unmatched to any gene: 11. Here the CDR3 reads CASSPGGMLKEKLFF. DNA for the CDR3: TGTGCCAGCAGCCCAGGGGGGATGTTAAAAGAAAAACTGTTTTTT.

A single count supports this clone. The V gene is TRBV27, the J gene TRBJ2-7; 9 bases match TRBD1. V lost 5 bases to trimming and J lost 2 bases; unmatched junction nucleotides: 10. Germline V CDR1 and CDR2: MNHEY, SMNVEV (reference sequence). This CDR3 has 16 amino acids. The CDR3: CASSRHLGTGTYEQYF. DNA of the CDR3: TGTGCCAGCAGTCGTCACCTCGGGACAGGGACCTACGAGCAGTACTTC.

V and J are TRBV7-2 and TRBJ1-2; the match to TRBD1 covers 9 bases. CDR1 and CDR2 from the germline V gene are SGHTA and FQGNSA. The CDR3 is 16 residues long. V trimming: 1 base; J trimming: 8 bases; junction bases outside the gene matches: 11. The CDR3 sequence: CASSLVGTTGGRGYTF. In nucleotides, the CDR3 is TGTGCCAGCAGCTTAGTGGGGACGACAGGGGGGCGGGGCTACACCTTC.

In its sample, this clone was seen once. This chain joins TRBV6-1 and TRBJ1-2; no definite D call. The ends were cut back, 1 base at V and 5 bases at J, with 5 bases in the middle. CDR3 length: 12 amino acids. CDR1 and CDR2 (germline): MNHNS, SASEGT. The CDR3 DNA is TGTGCCAGCAGTGAAGGTCGGTATGGCTACACCTTC. It codes for CASSEGRYGYTF.

This clone was recorded only once. The chain recombines TRBV4-1 with TRBJ1-5, with D uncertain. This CDR3 region has 16 residues. V was pared by 0 bases and J by 1 base, with 10 bases between. CDR1 and CDR2 from the germline V gene are MGHRA and YSYEKL. CDR3 DNA sequence: TGCGCCAGCAGCCAAGAGGGAGGCGCAAGCAATCAGCCCCAGCATTTT. Encoded protein: CASSQEGGASNQPQHF.

The V and J genes are TRBV5-5 and TRBJ1-2, with D uncertain. V was trimmed by 1 base and J by 11 bases, leaving 9 bases between them. This CDR3 has 11 amino acids. The germline V gene encodes CDR1 SGHKS and CDR2 YYEKEE (reference sequence). CDR3 in amino acids: CASSLSSHYTF. For the CDR3, the DNA is TGTGCCAGCAGCTTGTCATCCCATTACACCTTC.

This chain uses TRBV28 with TRBJ1-4, with 7 bases matching TRBD1. Germline V gene sequence: CDR1 MDHEN, CDR2 SYDVKM. With 6 bases clipped from V and 4 bases from J, the junction kept 2 bases outside the gene matches. The CDR3 consists of 13 residues. CDR3 DNA: TGTGCCAGCAGAGACAGGGTTAATGAAAAACTGTTTTTT. This translates into CASRDRVNEKLFF.

V and J are TRBV7-9 and TRBJ1-5; D remains unclear. The CDR3 contains 14 residues. The V end was cut by 1 base, the J end by 4 bases, with 8 bases between. Germline-derived CDR1 and CDR2 are SEHNR and FQNEAQ (reference sequence). This chain's CDR3 is CASSLVTPNQPQHF. The CDR3 DNA sequence: TGTGCCAGCAGCTTAGTAACACCAAATCAGCCCCAGCATTTT.

The V call is TRBV19, the J call TRBJ2-1, with no clear D. CDR1 LNHDA and CDR2 SQIVND come from the germline V gene (reference sequence). V was shortened by 5 bases and J by 2 bases, with 7 bases between the two germline ends. This CDR3 is 13 amino acids long. CDR3 nucleotides: TGTGCCAGTAGTTCAAACACCTACAATGAGCAGTTCTTC. Translating gives CASSSNTYNEQFF.

In its sample, this clone was seen once. The V and J genes are TRBV9 and TRBJ1-2, with D perhaps TRBD1 (5 bases). This CDR3 is built from 14 residues. Germline values: CDR1 SGDLS, CDR2 YYNGEE. The V and J ends lost 4 bases and 3 bases respectively, with 13 bases between them. The CDR3 sequence is CASSPSGGDYGYTF. Written as DNA, the CDR3 is TGTGCCAGCAGCCCCTCGGGGGGGGACTATGGCTACACCTTC.

This chain joins TRBV19 and TRBJ1-1; TRBD1 matches at 7 bases. Germline trimming cut 2 bases from V and 4 bases from J; bases unmatched to any gene: 7. The CDR3 is made up of 15 amino acids. Germline CDR1 LNHDA, CDR2 SQIVND (reference sequence). The CDR3 DNA reads as TGTGCCAGTAGTATAAGAACAGGGGCCAGCACTGAAGCTTTCTTT. Protein sequence: CASSIRTGASTEAFF.

V is TRBV5-8 and J is TRBJ2-5, with D unclear. V was clipped by 4 bases and J by 1 base, with 8 bases between them. CDR1 is SGHTS, CDR2 YDEGEE, per germline. The CDR3 contains 13 residues. The CDR3 nucleotides read TGTGCCAGCAGCAGGTCGGGCCAAGAGACCCAGTACTTC. It codes for CASSRSGQETQYF.

This chain uses TRBV13 with TRBJ1-5; 7 bases match TRBD1. The germline V gene encodes CDR1 PRHDT and CDR2 FYEKMQ (reference sequence). With 5 bases clipped from V and 7 bases from J, the junction kept 2 bases outside the gene matches. The CDR3 spans 12 residues. CDR3 sequence: CASSRQGQPQHF. CDR3 sequence (DNA): TGTGCCAGCAGCCGACAGGGACAGCCCCAGCATTTT.

The chain links TRBV2 to TRBJ1-2, with 7 bases that match TRBD1. Germline CDR1 reads SNHLY; CDR2 reads FYNNEI. The V and J ends lost 5 bases and 1 base, in that order; junction bases with no gene match: 10. The CDR3 has 16 residues. In DNA form, the CDR3 reads TGTGCCAGCAGTCCTGACAGGGCCCGGATTAACTATGGCTACACCTTC. Its translation is CASSPDRARINYGYTF.

V usage is TRBV5-1 and J usage is TRBJ2-5; D is possibly TRBD2 (6 bases). Trimming pared 5 bases from V and 2 bases from J, leaving 16 bases between. CDR3 length equals 15 residues. Per germline, CDR1 SGHRS and CDR2 YFSETQ. For the CDR3, the DNA is TGCGCCAGCAGGGAGGGGTTTCGGGGTCAAGAGACCCAGTACTTC. It codes for CASREGFRGQETQYF. Full variable domain (missing parts from reference TRBV5-1 and TRBJ2-5): KAGVTQTPRYLIKTRGQQVTLSCSPISGHRSVSWYQQTPGQGLQFLFEYFSETQRNKGNFPGRFSGRQFSNSRSEMNVSTLELGDSALYLCASREGFRGQETQYFGPGTRLLVL.